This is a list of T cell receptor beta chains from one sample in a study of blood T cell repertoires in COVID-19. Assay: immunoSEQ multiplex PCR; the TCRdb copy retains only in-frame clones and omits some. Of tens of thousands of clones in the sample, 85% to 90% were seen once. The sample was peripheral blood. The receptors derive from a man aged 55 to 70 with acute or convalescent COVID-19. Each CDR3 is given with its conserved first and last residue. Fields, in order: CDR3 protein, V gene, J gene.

CDR3 protein: CASSSILSLVLNEQFF
V gene: TRBV5-1
J gene: TRBJ2-1

CDR3 protein: CASRNRGNYGYTF
V gene: TRBV7-9
J gene: TRBJ1-2

CDR3 protein: CSSLAWQTQYF
V gene: TRBV20-1
J gene: TRBJ2-5

CDR3 protein: CASSQDSGTGKGYTF
V gene: TRBV4-2
J gene: TRBJ1-2

CDR3 protein: CASRRPPTLNSYNEQFF
V gene: TRBV28
J gene: TRBJ2-1

CDR3 protein: CASSLRTSGNTDTQYF
V gene: TRBV7-8
J gene: TRBJ2-3

CDR3 protein: CASTLVGGAEAFF
V gene: TRBV19
J gene: TRBJ1-1

CDR3 protein: CASSPTGGEAFF
V gene: TRBV9
J gene: TRBJ1-1

CDR3 protein: CASSFRGGTGELFF
V gene: TRBV27
J gene: TRBJ2-2

CDR3 protein: CASSPTSTGYNHSPLHF
V gene: TRBV27
J gene: TRBJ1-6

CDR3 protein: CASSVRDRVTNEKLFF
V gene: TRBV4-1
J gene: TRBJ1-4

CDR3 protein: CASSSNRGVEQYF
V gene: TRBV25-1
J gene: TRBJ2-7

CDR3 protein: CSASGLSYEQYF
V gene: TRBV20-1
J gene: TRBJ2-7

CDR3 protein: CASSLRETGETGNQPQHF
V gene: TRBV4-1
J gene: TRBJ1-5

CDR3 protein: CASSGRTNYGYTF
V gene: TRBV7-9
J gene: TRBJ1-2

CDR3 protein: CASSLAQGGSYEQYF
V gene: TRBV11-2
J gene: TRBJ2-7

CDR3 protein: CASSLGRPNSPLHF
V gene: TRBV7-6
J gene: TRBJ1-6

CDR3 protein: CASSLGARVDEKLFF
V gene: TRBV7-9
J gene: TRBJ1-4

CDR3 protein: CASSVGAASGSKQYF
V gene: TRBV9
J gene: TRBJ2-7

CDR3 protein: CASSPHPGGRETQYF
V gene: TRBV11-2
J gene: TRBJ2-5

CDR3 protein: CASRGQGFTSEAFF
V gene: TRBV25-1
J gene: TRBJ1-1

CDR3 protein: CASSPRTGGTDTQYF
V gene: TRBV7-6
J gene: TRBJ2-3

CDR3 protein: CASSGTANTGELFF
V gene: TRBV10-1
J gene: TRBJ2-2

CDR3 protein: CASRRGRQETQYF
V gene: TRBV27
J gene: TRBJ2-5

CDR3 protein: CASSLVGTGGVYGYTF
V gene: TRBV7-8
J gene: TRBJ1-2

CDR3 protein: CASSFTANYGYTF
V gene: TRBV7-2
J gene: TRBJ1-2

CDR3 protein: CATLGQLNEQFF
V gene: TRBV6-4
J gene: TRBJ2-1

CDR3 protein: CASSLGLQGQETQYF
V gene: TRBV7-7
J gene: TRBJ2-5

CDR3 protein: CASTPQGYSNQPQHF
V gene: TRBV19
J gene: TRBJ1-5

CDR3 protein: CASSRYSSSEEQFF
V gene: TRBV7-2
J gene: TRBJ2-1

CDR3 protein: CASSYDMDYGYTF
V gene: TRBV10-1
J gene: TRBJ1-2

CDR3 protein: CASSRPETHQGVYEQYF
V gene: TRBV23-1
J gene: TRBJ2-7

CDR3 protein: CASSLMLNQPQHF
V gene: TRBV11-2
J gene: TRBJ1-5

CDR3 protein: CAIRDGQGRYGYTF
V gene: TRBV10-3
J gene: TRBJ1-2

CDR3 protein: CASSLARGNRAEAFF
V gene: TRBV5-4
J gene: TRBJ1-1

CDR3 protein: CASRGIAGGPEQYF
V gene: TRBV6-5
J gene: TRBJ2-3

CDR3 protein: CASSGGTSRGYTF
V gene: TRBV6-5
J gene: TRBJ1-2

CDR3 protein: CASSLSDLHNEQFF
V gene: TRBV5-1
J gene: TRBJ2-1

CDR3 protein: CASSQLPGGFPYNEQFF
V gene: TRBV4-1
J gene: TRBJ2-1

CDR3 protein: CASSFDRDSYNEQFF
V gene: TRBV7-8
J gene: TRBJ2-1

CDR3 protein: CASLGTMNTEAFF
V gene: TRBV6-5
J gene: TRBJ1-1

CDR3 protein: CASSLGVSNEKLFF
V gene: TRBV28
J gene: TRBJ1-4

CDR3 protein: CSGGQGATYGYTF
V gene: TRBV29-1
J gene: TRBJ1-2

CDR3 protein: CASSHIYEQYF
V gene: TRBV6-6
J gene: TRBJ2-7

CDR3 protein: CASSLYFRVEQLSPLHF
V gene: TRBV27
J gene: TRBJ1-6

CDR3 protein: CASSLSSGNEKLFF
V gene: TRBV5-4
J gene: TRBJ1-4